This TCR beta chain is drawn from a study of B cell selection in AIRE deficiency. Note on this clone: Its specificity is not known.

Here immunoSEQ multiplex PCR was the method, and the copy in TCRdb shows in-frame clones only, minus some. Among fewer than 30,000 clones listed, roughly 96% were seen once. CD4+CD127+ cells were sorted as the conventional CD4 T cells. Overall study findings and caveats: Of around 3,700 shared Treg TCRbeta sequences, 25% to 35% were healthy-donor-only and just under 9.5% patient-only. With only TCRbeta sequenced, around 40% of shared healthy Treg sequences overlapped Tconv. AIRE-deficient Tconv and Treg repertoires matched healthy donors in TCRBV, CDR3 length, diversity.

The sequence was collected from a human donor in good health. The sequenced material came from CD4+CD127+ conventional T cells sorted from PBMCs.

This chain's CDR3 is CASESPFPDFRQETQYF. For the CDR3, the DNA is TGTGCCAGCGAAAGTCCCTTCCCGGACTTCCGCCAAGAGACCCAGTACTTC. The chain employs TRBV2 and TRBJ2-5; the D gene is possibly TRBD2 (5 bases). Trimming removed 8 bases at V and 1 base at J, with 23 bases between. Germline values: CDR1 SNHLY, CDR2 FYNNEI. This CDR3 spans 17 amino acids.